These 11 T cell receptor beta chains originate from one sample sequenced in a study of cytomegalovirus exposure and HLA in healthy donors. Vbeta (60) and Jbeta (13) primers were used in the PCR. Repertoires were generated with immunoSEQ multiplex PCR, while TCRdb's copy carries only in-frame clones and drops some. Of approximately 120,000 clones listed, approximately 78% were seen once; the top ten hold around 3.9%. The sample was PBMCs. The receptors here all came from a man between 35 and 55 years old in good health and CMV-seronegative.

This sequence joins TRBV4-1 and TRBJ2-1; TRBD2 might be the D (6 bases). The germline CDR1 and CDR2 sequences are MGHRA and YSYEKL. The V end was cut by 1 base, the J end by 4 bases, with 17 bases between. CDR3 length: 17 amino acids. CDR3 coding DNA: TGCGCCAGCAGCCAAGGACGGCGCGGGGTCCTATACAATGAGCAGTTCTTC. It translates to CASSQGRRGVLYNEQFF.

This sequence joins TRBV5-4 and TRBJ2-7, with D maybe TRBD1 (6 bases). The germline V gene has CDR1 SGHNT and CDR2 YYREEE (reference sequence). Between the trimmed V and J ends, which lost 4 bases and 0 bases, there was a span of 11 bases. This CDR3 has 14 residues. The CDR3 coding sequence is TGTGCCAGCAGCCTCGACAGGAGCTCCTACGAGCAGTACTTC. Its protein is CASSLDRSSYEQYF.

The CDR3 loop reads CASSIDRGTEAFF. CDR3 DNA: TGTGCCAGCAGTATCGATCGGGGCACTGAAGCTTTCTTT. The chain carries TRBV6-6 and TRBJ1-1; no clear D. The CDR3 contains 13 residues. Per germline, CDR1 MNHNY and CDR2 SVGAGI (reference sequence). Trimming took off 5 bases at V and 4 bases at J, with 11 bases between the two ends.

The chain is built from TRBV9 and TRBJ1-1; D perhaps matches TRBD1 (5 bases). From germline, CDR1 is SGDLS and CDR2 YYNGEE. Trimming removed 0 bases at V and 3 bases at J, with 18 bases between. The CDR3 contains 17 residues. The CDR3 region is CASSVGKGRTEDTEAFF. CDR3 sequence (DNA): TGTGCCAGCAGCGTAGGGAAGGGGAGGACGGAGGACACTGAAGCTTTCTTT. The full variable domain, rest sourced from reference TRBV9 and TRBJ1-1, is DSGVTQTPKHLITATGQRVTLRCSPRSGDLSVYWYQQSLDQGLQFLIQYYNGEERAKGNILERFSAQQFPDLHSELNLSSLELGDSALYFCASSVGKGRTEDTEAFFGQGTRLTVV.

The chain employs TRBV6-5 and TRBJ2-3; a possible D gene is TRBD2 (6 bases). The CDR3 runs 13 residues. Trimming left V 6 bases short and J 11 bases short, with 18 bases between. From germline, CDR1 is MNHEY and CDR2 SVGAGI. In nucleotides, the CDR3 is TGTGCCAGCAGCAGGGCCCCTAGCGAAAGGCAGTATTTT. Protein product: CASSRAPSERQYF.

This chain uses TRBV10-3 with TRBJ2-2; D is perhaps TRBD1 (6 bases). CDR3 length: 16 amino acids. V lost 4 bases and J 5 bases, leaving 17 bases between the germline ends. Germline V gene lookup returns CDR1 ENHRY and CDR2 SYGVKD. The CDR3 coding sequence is TGTGCCATCAGTGGGGATCCGGGACACAGAACCGGGGAGCTGTTTTTT. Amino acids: CAISGDPGHRTGELFF.

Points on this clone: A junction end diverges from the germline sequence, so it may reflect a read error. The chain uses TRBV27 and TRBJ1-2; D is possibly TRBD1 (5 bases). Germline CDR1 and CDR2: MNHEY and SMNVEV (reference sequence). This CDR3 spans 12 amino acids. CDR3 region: CASRGLTGGCTF. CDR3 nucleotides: TGTGCCAGCAGGGGACTAACAGGAGGCTGCACCTTC.

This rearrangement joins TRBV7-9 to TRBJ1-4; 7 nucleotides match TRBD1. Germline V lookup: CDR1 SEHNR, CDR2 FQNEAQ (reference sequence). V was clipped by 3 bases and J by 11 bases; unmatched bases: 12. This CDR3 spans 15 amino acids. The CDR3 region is CASSFNTLTGRKLFF. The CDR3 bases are TGTGCCAGCAGCTTTAACACGTTGACAGGGCGGAAACTGTTTTTT.

The CDR3, as DNA: TGTGCCAGTTCGCAGGGAATCTACAATGAGCAGTTCTTC. It encodes CASSQGIYNEQFF. The chain has TRBV19 and TRBJ2-1; TRBD1 might be the D (5 bases). V dropped 8 bases and J dropped 3 bases, with 11 bases sitting between them. The CDR3 contains 13 residues. CDR1 is LNHDA and CDR2 is SQIVND in the germline V gene (reference sequence).

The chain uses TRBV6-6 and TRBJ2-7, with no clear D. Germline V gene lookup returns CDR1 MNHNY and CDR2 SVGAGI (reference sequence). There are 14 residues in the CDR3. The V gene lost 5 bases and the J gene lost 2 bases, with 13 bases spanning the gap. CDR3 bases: TGTGCCAGCAGTAGTAACAGTGGGCCCTACGAGCAGTACTTC. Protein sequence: CASSSNSGPYEQYF.

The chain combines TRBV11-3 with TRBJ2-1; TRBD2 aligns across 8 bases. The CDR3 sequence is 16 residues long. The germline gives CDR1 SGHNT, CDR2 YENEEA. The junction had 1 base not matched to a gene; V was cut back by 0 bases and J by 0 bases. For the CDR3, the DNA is TGTGCCAGCAGCTTAGACGGGGGGGCCTCCTACAATGAGCAGTTCTTC. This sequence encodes CASSLDGGASYNEQFF.